This T cell receptor beta chain was documented in a study of blood T cell repertoires in COVID-19. This clone was seen once. Germline CDR1 is SGHNT and CDR2 is YYREEE (reference sequence). The CDR3 has 15 amino acids. V shed 3 bases, J shed 4 bases, and the junction held 7 bases outside the gene matches. Generated by immunoSEQ multiplex PCR, the TCRdb table keeps only in-frame clones and is missing some. The table has some 25,000 clones, roughly nine tenths seen once. The clonotype originates from a man in his 70s with acute or convalescent COVID-19. V gene TRBV5-4 combines with J gene TRBJ1-1; 9 bases match TRBD1. The specimen was peripheral blood. CDR3 nucleotides: TGTGCCAGCAGCTGGTCCTGGACAGGGGCCACTGAAGCTTTCTTT. It yields the protein CASSWSWTGATEAFF.